This TCR beta chain was documented in a study of blood T cell repertoires in COVID-19. As for the study in general: Both acute and convalescent COVID-19 samples were obtained from the United States, Italy and Spain. From T cells, B-cell-depleted T cells, or PBMCs came the material, which was cDNA or gDNA.

Germline loops: CDR1 LNHDA, CDR2 SQIVND (reference sequence). The CDR3 loop spans 18 amino acids. Trimming took 0 bases from V and 8 from J; bases not matched to a gene: 11. Measured with immunoSEQ multiplex PCR; TCRdb has only the in-frame clones, and not every one. The sample has around 230,000 clones; 75% to 90% are singletons. This chain joins TRBV19 and TRBJ2-1; 12 bases align to TRBD2. The sequence was collected from a woman aged 40 to 55 with acute COVID-19. The sample consisted of PBMCs or T cells enriched from blood (not recorded which). The CDR3 region has the DNA TGTGCCAGTAGTATAGATCCCCTAGCGGGAGGGCCGGTCTATGAGCAGTTCTTC. It is translated as CASSIDPLAGGPVYEQFF.